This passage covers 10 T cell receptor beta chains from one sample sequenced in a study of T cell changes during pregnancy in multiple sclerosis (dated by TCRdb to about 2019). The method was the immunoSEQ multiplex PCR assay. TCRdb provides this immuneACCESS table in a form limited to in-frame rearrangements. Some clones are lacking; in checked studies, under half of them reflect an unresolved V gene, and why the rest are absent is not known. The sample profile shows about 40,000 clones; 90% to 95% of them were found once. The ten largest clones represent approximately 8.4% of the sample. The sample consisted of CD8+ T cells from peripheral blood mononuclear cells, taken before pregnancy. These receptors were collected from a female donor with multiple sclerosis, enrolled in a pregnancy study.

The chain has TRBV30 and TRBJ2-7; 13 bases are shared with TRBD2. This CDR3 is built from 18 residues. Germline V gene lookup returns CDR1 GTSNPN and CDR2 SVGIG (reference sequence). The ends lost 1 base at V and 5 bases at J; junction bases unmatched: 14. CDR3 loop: CAWSGTSGSFGRFHEQYF. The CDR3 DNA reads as TGTGCCTGGAGTGGGACTAGCGGGAGCTTCGGGCGTTTTCACGAGCAGTACTTC. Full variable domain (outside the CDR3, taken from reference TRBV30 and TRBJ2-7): SQTIHQWPATLVQPVGSPLSLECTVEGTSNPNLYWYRQAAGRGLQLLFYSVGIGQISSEVPQNLSASRPQDRQFILSSKKLLLSDSGFYLCAWSGTSGSFGRFHEQYFGPGTRLTVT.

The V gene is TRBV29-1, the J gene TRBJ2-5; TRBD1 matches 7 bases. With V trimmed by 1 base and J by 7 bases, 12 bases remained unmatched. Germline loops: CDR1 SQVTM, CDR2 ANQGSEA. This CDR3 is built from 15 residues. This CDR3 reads CSVEGDRSPPGTQYF. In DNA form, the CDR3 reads TGCAGCGTTGAAGGGGACAGATCCCCGCCGGGGACCCAGTACTTC.

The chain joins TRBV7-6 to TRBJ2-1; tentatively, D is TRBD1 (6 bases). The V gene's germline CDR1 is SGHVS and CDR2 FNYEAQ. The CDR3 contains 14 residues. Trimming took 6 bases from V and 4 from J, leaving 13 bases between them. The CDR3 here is CASSGGEAYNEQFF. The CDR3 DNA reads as TGTGCCAGCAGTGGGGGCGAAGCGTACAATGAGCAGTTCTTC.

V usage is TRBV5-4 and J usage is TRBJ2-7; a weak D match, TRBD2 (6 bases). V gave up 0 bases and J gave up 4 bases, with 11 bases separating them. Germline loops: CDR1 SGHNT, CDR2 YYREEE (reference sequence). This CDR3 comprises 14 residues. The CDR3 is CASSLAGVVYEQYF. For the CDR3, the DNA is TGTGCCAGCAGCTTGGCGGGAGTAGTATACGAGCAGTACTTC.

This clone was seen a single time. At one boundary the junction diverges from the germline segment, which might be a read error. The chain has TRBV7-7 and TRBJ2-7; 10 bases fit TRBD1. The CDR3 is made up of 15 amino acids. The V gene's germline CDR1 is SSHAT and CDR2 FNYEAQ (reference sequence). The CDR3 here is CASSSGQGSSYEQYF. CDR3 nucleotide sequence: TGTGCTAGCAGCTCGGGACAGGGGAGCTCCTACGAGCAGTACTTC. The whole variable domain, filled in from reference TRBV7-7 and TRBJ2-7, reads GAGVSQSPRYKVTKRGQDVTLRCDPISSHATLYWYQQALGQGPEFLTYFNYEAQPDKSGLPSDRFSAERPEGSISTLTIQRTEQRDSAMYRCASSSGQGSSYEQYFGPGTRLTVT.

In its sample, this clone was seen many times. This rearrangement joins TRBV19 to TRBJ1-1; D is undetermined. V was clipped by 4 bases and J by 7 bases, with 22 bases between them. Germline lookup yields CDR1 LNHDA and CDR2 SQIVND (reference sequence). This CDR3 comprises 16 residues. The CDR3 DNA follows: TGTGCCAGTAGTACCACCCGACACGACAAGTCAGATGAAGCTTTCTTT. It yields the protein CASSTTRHDKSDEAFF.

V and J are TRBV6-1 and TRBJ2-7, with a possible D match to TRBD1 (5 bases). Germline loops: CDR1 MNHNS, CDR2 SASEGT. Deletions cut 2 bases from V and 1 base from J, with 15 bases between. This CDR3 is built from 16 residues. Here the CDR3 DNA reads TGTGCCAGCAGTGAACCCAGGGCATCCCCTTCCTACGAGCAGTACTTC. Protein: CASSEPRASPSYEQYF.

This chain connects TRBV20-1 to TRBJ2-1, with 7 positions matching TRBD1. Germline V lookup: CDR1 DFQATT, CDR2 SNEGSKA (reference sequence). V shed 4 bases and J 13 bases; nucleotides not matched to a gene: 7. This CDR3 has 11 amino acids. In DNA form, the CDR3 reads TGCAGTGCTACGACCGGGACAGTACAGTTCTTC. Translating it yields CSATTGTVQFF.

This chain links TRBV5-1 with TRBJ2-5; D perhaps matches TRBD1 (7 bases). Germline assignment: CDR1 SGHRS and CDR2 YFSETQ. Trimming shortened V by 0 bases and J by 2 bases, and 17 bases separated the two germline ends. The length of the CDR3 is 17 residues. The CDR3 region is CASSLEEGALYQETQYF. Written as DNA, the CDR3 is TGCGCCAGCAGCTTGGAGGAGGGGGCTTTGTATCAAGAGACCCAGTACTTC.

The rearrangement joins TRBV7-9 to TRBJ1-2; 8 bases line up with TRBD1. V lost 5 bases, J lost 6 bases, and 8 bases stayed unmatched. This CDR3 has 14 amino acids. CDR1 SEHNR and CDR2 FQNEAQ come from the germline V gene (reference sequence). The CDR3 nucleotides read TGTGCCAGCAGCCAACTAGGACAGGGCGATGGCTACACCTTC. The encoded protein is CASSQLGQGDGYTF.